This note documents a single TCR beta chain sequence. A split of CD4+ cells into CD45RA+ naive and CD45RA-negative memory subsets was performed. This sample was taken from a study of shared clonotypes between healthy human individuals. Study summary: Each donor's CD4 naive and CD4 memory cells filled three plates apiece, CD8 naive two, and CD8 memory one.

Per the original methods: ImmunoSEQ gave junction-only sequences without quality scores, so filtering differed. Data came from immunoSEQ multiplex PCR; TCRdb stores just in-frame clones and leaves some out. Clonal size and the V and J genes are those of that table, whereas D and trimming came from the DNA. Of 1,500,000 or so clones in the sample, around 95% were seen once. V was cut by 4 bases and J by 0 bases, with 6 bases left in between. The CDR3 has 13 residues. From germline, CDR1 is SEHNR and CDR2 FQNEAQ (reference sequence). This clonotype was sampled from a man aged 25 to 40 in good health. The rearrangement uses TRBV7-9 and TRBJ1-1; no clear D. Sequenced: naive CD4+ T cells sorted from blood. This sample's subset: CD45RA+ positively selected. CDR3 loop: CASSSRLNTEAFF. The DNA of the CDR3 is TGTGCCAGCAGCTCCCGACTGAACACTGAAGCTTTCTTT. The full variable domain, in which reference TRBV7-9 and TRBJ1-1 provide the parts outside the CDR3, is DTGVSQNPRHKITKRGQNVTFRCDPISEHNRLYWYRQTLGQGPEFLTYFQNEAQLEKSRLLSDRFSAERPKGSFSTLEIQRTEQGDSAMYLCASSSRLNTEAFFGQGTRLTVV.